This T cell receptor (beta chain) was documented in a study of monozygotic twins with inflammatory bowel disease. TCRdb reprocessed the 5' RACE reads and stores each CDR3 protein as one record, lacking DNA. The sample data list about 130,000 distinct CDR3 sequences. The germline CDR1 and CDR2 sequences are SGHRS and YFSETQ. The CDR3 runs 14 residues. The origin of this receptor is a human donor with ulcerative colitis or Crohn's disease, or a healthy co-twin of an affected twin (not recorded which). The specimen was blood. V gene TRBV5-1 combines with J gene TRBJ2-1. The CDR3 loop reads CASSLSPQDNEQFF.